What follows describes a single T cell receptor beta chain. This sample was taken from a study of blood T cell repertoires in COVID-19. Study background: COVID-19 samples collected from the United States, Italy and Spain covered acute and convalescent phases.

Germline CDR1 is MGHRA and CDR2 is YSYEKL. This CDR3 has 14 residues. V lost 3 bases and J lost 2, with 10 bases in between. Libraries were prepared by immunoSEQ multiplex PCR; TCRdb keeps only in-frame clonotypes and omits some of them. The sample has fewer than 250,000 clones, about 90% seen once. Clinical histories supplied by participants themselves formed the basis of cohort assignment. Those designated as exposed participants met a COVID-19 case within 2 weeks before study entry. Sequenced sample: PBMCs or T cells enriched from blood (not recorded which). The chain joins TRBV4-1 to TRBJ1-2; possible D gene TRBD1, 6 bases. The receptor comes from a man aged 50-59 years who had been exposed to COVID-19. As DNA, the CDR3 is TGCGCCAGCAGCCAGGTTCAGGGGAACTATGGCTACACCTTC. Amino acids: CASSQVQGNYGYTF.